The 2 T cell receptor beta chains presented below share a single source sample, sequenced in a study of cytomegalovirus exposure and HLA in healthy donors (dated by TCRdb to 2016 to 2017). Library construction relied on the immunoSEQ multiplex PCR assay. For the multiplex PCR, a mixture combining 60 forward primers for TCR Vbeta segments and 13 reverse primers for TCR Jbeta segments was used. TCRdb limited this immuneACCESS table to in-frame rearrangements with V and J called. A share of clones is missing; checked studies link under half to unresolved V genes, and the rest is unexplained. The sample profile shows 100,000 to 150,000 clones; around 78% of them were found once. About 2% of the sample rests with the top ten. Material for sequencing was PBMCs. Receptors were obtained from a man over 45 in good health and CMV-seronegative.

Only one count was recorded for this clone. CDR3 protein: CASSVGGSNQPQHF. In DNA, the CDR3 is TGTGCCAGCAGCGTCGGTGGTAGCAATCAGCCCCAGCATTTT. The chain carries TRBV9 and TRBJ1-5; D is unclear. The V gene's germline CDR1 is SGDLS and CDR2 YYNGEE. This CDR3 is 14 amino acids long. V shed 2 bases and J shed 0 bases, with 6 bases lying between them.

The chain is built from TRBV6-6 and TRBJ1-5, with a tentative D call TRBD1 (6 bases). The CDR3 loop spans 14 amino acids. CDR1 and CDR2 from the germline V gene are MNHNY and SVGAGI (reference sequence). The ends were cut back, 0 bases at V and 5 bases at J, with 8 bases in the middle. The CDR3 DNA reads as TGTGCCAGCAGTTACTCCCACAGGGATCAGCCCCAGCATTTT. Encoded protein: CASSYSHRDQPQHF.